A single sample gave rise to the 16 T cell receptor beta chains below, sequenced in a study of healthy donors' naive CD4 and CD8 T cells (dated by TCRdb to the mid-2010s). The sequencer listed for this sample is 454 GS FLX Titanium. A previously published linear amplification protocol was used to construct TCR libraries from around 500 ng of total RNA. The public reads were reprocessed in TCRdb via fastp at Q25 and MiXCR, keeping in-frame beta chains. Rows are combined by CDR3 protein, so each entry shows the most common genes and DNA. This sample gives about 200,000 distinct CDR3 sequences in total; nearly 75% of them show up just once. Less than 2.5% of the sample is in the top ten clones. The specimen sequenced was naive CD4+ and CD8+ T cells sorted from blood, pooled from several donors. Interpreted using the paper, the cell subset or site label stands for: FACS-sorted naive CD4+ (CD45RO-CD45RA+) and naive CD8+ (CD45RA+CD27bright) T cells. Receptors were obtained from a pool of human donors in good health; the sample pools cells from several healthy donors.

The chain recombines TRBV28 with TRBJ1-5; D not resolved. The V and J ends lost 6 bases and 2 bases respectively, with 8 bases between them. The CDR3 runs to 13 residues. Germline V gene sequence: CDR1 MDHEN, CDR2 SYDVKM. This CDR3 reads CASREDGNQPQHF. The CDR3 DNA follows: TGTGCCAGCAGGGAAGATGGCAATCAGCCCCAGCATTTT.

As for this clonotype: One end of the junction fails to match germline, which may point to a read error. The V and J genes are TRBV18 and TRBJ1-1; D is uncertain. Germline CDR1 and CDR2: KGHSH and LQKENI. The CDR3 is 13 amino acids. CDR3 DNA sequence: TGTGCCAGCTCACCACTTTCTAACACTAAAGCTTTCTTT. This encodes CASSPLSNTKAFF.

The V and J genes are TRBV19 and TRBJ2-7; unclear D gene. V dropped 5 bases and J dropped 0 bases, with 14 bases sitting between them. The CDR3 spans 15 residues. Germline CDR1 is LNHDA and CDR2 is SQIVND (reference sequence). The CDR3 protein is CASSGSEASSYEQYF. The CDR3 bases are TGTGCCAGTAGTGGATCCGAGGCTAGCTCCTACGAGCAGTACTTC.

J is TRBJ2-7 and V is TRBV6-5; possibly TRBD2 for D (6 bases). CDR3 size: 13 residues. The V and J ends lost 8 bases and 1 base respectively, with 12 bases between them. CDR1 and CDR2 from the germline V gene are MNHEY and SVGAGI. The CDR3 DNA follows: TGTGCCAGCCGGCGGGGTGTGTCCTACGAGCAGTACTTC. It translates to CASRRGVSYEQYF.

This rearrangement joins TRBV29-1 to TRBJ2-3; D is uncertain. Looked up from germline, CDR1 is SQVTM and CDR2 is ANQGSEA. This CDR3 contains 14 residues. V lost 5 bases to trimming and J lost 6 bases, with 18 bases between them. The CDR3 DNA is TGCAGCGTTTTTCAGGCCGCCTTGGCGGATACGCAGTATTTT. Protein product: CSVFQAALADTQYF.

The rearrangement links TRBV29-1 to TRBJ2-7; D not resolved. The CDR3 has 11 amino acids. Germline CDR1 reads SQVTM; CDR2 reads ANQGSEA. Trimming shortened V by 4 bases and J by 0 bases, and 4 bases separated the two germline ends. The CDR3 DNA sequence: TGCAGCGTTGCGAGCTCCTACGAGCAGTACTTC. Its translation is CSVASSYEQYF.

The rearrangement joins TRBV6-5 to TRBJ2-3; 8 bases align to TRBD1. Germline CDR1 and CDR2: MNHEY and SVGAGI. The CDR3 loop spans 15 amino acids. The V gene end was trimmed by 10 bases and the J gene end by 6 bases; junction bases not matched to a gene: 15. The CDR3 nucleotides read TGTGCCACCCGGACAGGGCGTCGTTCCGTGGATACGCAGTATTTT. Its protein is CATRTGRRSVDTQYF.

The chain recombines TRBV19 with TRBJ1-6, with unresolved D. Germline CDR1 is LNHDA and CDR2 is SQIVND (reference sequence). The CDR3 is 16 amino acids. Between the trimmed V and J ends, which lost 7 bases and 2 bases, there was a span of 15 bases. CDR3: CASTTDSATYNSPLHF. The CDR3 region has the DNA TGTGCCAGTACCACGGACTCCGCTACCTATAATTCACCCCTCCACTTT.

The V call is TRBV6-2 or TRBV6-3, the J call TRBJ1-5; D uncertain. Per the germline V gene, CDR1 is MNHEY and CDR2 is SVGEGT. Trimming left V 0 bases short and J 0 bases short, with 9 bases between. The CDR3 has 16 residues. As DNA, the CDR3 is TGTGCCAGCAGTTACTCATCCGGGGATAGCAATCAGCCCCAGCATTTT. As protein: CASSYSSGDSNQPQHF.

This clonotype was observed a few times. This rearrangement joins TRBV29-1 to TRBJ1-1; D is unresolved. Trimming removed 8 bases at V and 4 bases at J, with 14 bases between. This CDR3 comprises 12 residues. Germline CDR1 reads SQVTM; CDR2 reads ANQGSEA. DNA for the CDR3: TGCAGCAGTGAGGTCGGCGGCACTGAAGCTTTCTTT. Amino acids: CSSEVGGTEAFF.

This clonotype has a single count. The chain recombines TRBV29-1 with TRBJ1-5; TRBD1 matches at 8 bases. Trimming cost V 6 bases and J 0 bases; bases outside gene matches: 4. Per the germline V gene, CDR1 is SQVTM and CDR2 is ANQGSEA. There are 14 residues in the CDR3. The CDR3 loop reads CSVLTGDSNQPQHF. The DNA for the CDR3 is TGCAGCGTATTGACAGGGGATAGCAATCAGCCCCAGCATTTT.

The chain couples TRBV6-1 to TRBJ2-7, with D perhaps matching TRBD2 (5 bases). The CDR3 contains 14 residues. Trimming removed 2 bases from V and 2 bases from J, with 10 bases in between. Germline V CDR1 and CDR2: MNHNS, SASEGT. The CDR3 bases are TGTGCCAGCAGTGAACGTGGGAGAGCCTACGAGCAGTACTTC. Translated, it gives CASSERGRAYEQYF.

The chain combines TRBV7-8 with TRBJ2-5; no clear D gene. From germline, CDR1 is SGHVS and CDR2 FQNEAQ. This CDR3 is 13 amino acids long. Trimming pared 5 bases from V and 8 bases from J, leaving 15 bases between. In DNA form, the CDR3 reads TGTGCCAGCAGCGTAGACCGCACGAATACCCAGTACTTC. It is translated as CASSVDRTNTQYF.

CDR3 sequence: CASSLVGTGDHQPQHF. In DNA form, the CDR3 reads TGTGCCAGCAGCTTAGTCGGGACAGGGGATCATCAGCCCCAGCATTTT. The chain recombines TRBV11-2 with TRBJ1-5; 10 nucleotides agree with TRBD1. CDR3 length equals 16 residues. Per germline, CDR1 SGHAT and CDR2 FQNNGV. The V and J ends lost 1 base and 5 bases, in that order; junction bases with no gene match: 5.

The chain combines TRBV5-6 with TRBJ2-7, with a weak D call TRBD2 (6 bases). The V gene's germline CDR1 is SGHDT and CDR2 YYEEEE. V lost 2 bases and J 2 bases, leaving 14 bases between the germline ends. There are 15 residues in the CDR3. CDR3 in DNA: TGTGCCAGCAGCTTCCAGACTAGTGTCCCCTACGAGCAGTACTTC. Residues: CASSFQTSVPYEQYF.

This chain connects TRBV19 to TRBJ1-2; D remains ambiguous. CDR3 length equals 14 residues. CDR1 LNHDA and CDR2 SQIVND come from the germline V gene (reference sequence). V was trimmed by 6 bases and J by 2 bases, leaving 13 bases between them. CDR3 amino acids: CASSLLSSNYGYTF. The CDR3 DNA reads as TGTGCCAGTAGCCTCCTTTCCAGCAACTATGGCTACACCTTC.